These 21 T cell receptor beta chains were all obtained from the same sample, sequenced in a study of CD8+CD57+ T cells in acquired aplastic anemia. For sequencing, patients were chosen who had shown expansion of CD8+CD57+ cells by flow cytometry. TCR beta VDJ and CDR3 profiling used genomic DNA as template. TCRdb used MiXCR to reprocess the reads, holding one entry per CDR3 protein. The sample has some 120,000 distinct CDR3 sequences; approximately 40% are singletons. The sequencing input was sorted CD4+, CD8+, or CD8+CD57+ T cells (not recorded which) from PBMCs. The receptor set was obtained from a human donor with aplastic anemia.

J is TRBJ2-3 and V is TRBV7-9; possible D gene TRBD2, 6 bases. The V gene's germline CDR1 is SEHNR and CDR2 FQNEAQ (reference sequence). This CDR3 region has 13 residues. V was clipped by 8 bases and J by 1 base, with 10 bases between them. The CDR3 here is CASGGTRTDTQYF. The CDR3 region has the DNA TGTGCCAGCGGGGGGACGCGCACAGATACGCAGTATTTT.

V is TRBV2 and J is TRBJ2-1; 8 positions agree with TRBD2. With 6 bases clipped from V and 8 bases from J, the junction kept 9 bases outside the gene matches. Looked up from germline, CDR1 is SNHLY and CDR2 is FYNNEI. CDR3 length equals 14 residues. This CDR3 is CASRSGRGGDEQFF. DNA of the CDR3: TGTGCCAGCAGGTCGGGCCGGGGGGGGGATGAGCAGTTCTTC. The full variable domain, rest sourced from reference TRBV2 and TRBJ2-1, is EPEVTQTPSHQVTQMGQEVILRCVPISNHLYFYWYRQILGQKVEFLVSFYNNEISEKSEIFDDQFSVERPDGSNFTLKIRSTKLEDSAMYFCASRSGRGGDEQFFGPGTRLTVL.

Note on this clonotype: A much larger clone lies one base from this, so it may be a read error. This chain joins TRBV7-2 and TRBJ1-3, with D unclear. Germline V gene sequence: CDR1 SGHTA, CDR2 FQGNSA. Deletions cut 5 bases from V and 7 bases from J, with 9 bases between. The CDR3 covers 12 residues. The CDR3 DNA reads TGTGCCAGCAGCCATCCGGGGAACACCATATATTTT. Translated: CASSHPGNTIYF.

This chain uses TRBV10-2 with TRBJ2-3; 10 nucleotides align to TRBD2. The CDR3 spans 14 residues. Germline CDR1 reads WSHSY; CDR2 reads SAAADI. The junction had 5 bases not matched to a gene; V was cut back by 7 bases and J by 4 bases. CDR3 DNA sequence: TGCGCCAGCACTCGAGCGGGGGGGCCAGATACGCAGTATTTT. Translated: CASTRAGGPDTQYF.

This clonotype was observed many times. The V and J genes are TRBV15 and TRBJ1-2; 7 nucleotides line up with TRBD1. CDR1 is LNHNV, CDR2 YYDKDF, per germline (reference sequence). V lost 4 bases and J lost 0; bases outside the gene matches: 8. CDR3 length equals 16 residues. The CDR3 sequence: CATSTGGGASNYGYTF. DNA for the CDR3: TGTGCCACCAGCACAGGGGGAGGGGCCTCTAACTATGGCTACACCTTC.

There are a few counts of this clonotype. This may be a read error: a much more frequent sequence differs by one nucleotide. J is TRBJ1-3 and V is TRBV12-3 or TRBV12-4, with no clear D. The CDR3 contains 12 residues. CDR3 DNA: TGTGCCAGCAGTTTAAGCAGGAACATCATATATTTT. Amino acid sequence: CASSLSRNIIYF.

The chain joins TRBV3-1 to TRBJ2-7, with 7 positions matching TRBD2. Germline CDR1 reads LGHDT; CDR2 reads YNNKEL (reference sequence). V was clipped by 0 bases and J by 4 bases; unmatched bases: 0. The CDR3 spans 13 residues. CDR3 coding DNA: TGTGCCAGCAGCCAAGAGGGGGGGTACGAGCAGTACTTC. Its protein product is CASSQEGGYEQYF.

The rearrangement joins TRBV9 to TRBJ2-3, with 7 positions matching TRBD2. CDR1 SGDLS and CDR2 YYNGEE come from the germline V gene. The ends lost 3 bases at V and 6 bases at J; junction bases unmatched: 13. There are 16 residues in the CDR3. The CDR3 sequence: CASSGRTGAGGDTQYF. The CDR3 coding sequence is TGTGCCAGCAGCGGCCGTACCGGGGCCGGGGGGGATACGCAGTATTTT.

This chain connects TRBV15 to TRBJ1-2, with D possibly matching TRBD1 (6 bases). Trimming took off 3 bases at V and 9 bases at J, with 20 bases between the two ends. Germline-derived CDR1 and CDR2 are LNHNV and YYDKDF (reference sequence). This CDR3 spans 15 amino acids. CDR3 loop: CATSSRREGVPRYTF. As DNA, the CDR3 is TGTGCCACCAGCAGCCGTAGGGAGGGGGTCCCACGCTACACCTTC.

There are a few counts of this clonotype. The chain uses TRBV4-2 and TRBJ2-5, with D perhaps matching TRBD1 (6 bases). The CDR3 is made up of 18 amino acids. V was trimmed by 5 bases and J by 3 bases, leaving 25 bases between them. Germline assignment: CDR1 LGHNA and CDR2 YNFKEQ. This CDR3 is CASSALGGRVRKEETQYF. CDR3 nucleotide sequence: TGTGCCAGCAGCGCCTTAGGGGGACGGGTCAGAAAGGAAGAGACCCAGTACTTC.

The rearrangement links TRBV10-3 to TRBJ2-3; 10 nucleotides match TRBD1. Per the germline V gene, CDR1 is ENHRY and CDR2 is SYGVKD. The CDR3 spans 15 residues. V dropped 6 bases and J dropped 3; count of bases not matched to a gene: 6. The CDR3 DNA is TGTGCCATCAGCGCTGGGACAGGGGAAACAGATACGCAGTATTTT. Protein product: CAISAGTGETDTQYF.

The chain links TRBV18 to TRBJ2-5, with unresolved D. Trimming removed 6 bases at V and 0 bases at J, with 8 bases between. This CDR3 has 13 amino acids. Germline loops: CDR1 KGHSH, CDR2 LQKENI. CDR3 amino acids: CASSVRNQETQYF. In DNA, the CDR3 is TGTGCCAGCTCCGTCAGGAACCAAGAGACCCAGTACTTC. Drawing the rest from reference TRBV18 and TRBJ2-5, the complete variable domain is NAGVMQNPRHLVRRRGQEARLRCSPMKGHSHVYWYRQLPEEGLKFMVYLQKENIIDESGMPKERFSAEFPKEGPSILRIQQVVRGDSAAYFCASSVRNQETQYFGPGTRLLVL.

This clonotype was counted only a few times. The chain couples TRBV12-1 to TRBJ2-5; the D call in the table, TRBD1, was not verified against the DNA. TRBV12-1 is listed as a pseudogene. The CDR3 sequence is 14 residues long. Here the CDR3 reads CASSYTGLRETQYF. CDR3 bases: TGTGCCAGCAGTTATACAGGGTTACGGGAGACCCAGTACTTC.

This clonotype showed up just a few times. One end of the junction does not line up with germline, which may come from a read error. J is TRBJ2-1 and V is TRBV6-1; 7 bases are shared with TRBD1. Germline CDR1 and CDR2: MNHNS and SASEGT. The CDR3 runs to 14 residues. CDR3 sequence reads: CASSRDRLYTEQFF. The CDR3 DNA reads as TGTGCCAGCAGCCGGGACAGATTATACACTGAGCAGTTCTTC.

At least ten counts were recorded for this clonotype. The genes are TRBV15 and TRBJ2-1, with D possibly TRBD2 on 6 matching bases. The CDR3 is 17 residues long. Per germline, CDR1 LNHNV and CDR2 YYDKDF (reference sequence). With 8 bases removed from V and 7 bases from J, the gap between germline ends came to 27 bases. The CDR3 here is CATSRALSGAGGNEQFF. CDR3 coding DNA: TGTGCCACCTCAAGGGCCTTAAGTGGGGCCGGGGGTAATGAGCAGTTCTTC.

V is TRBV20-1 and J is TRBJ1-2; D ambiguous. V shed 5 bases and J shed 2 bases, with 9 bases lying between them. This CDR3 spans 12 amino acids. The germline V gene has CDR1 DFQATT and CDR2 SNEGSKA (reference sequence). The CDR3 region has the DNA TGCAGTGCTCCGGACGGAAACTATGGCTACACCTTC. Translated, it gives CSAPDGNYGYTF.

The table lists this clonotype with many counts. This chain links TRBV6-1 with TRBJ2-2, with unresolved D. Germline CDR1 reads MNHNS; CDR2 reads SASEGT. V was trimmed by 0 bases and J by 7 bases, leaving 6 bases between them. The CDR3 spans 13 residues. Here the CDR3 reads CASSEALGGELFF. CDR3 bases: TGTGCCAGCAGTGAAGCGTTAGGCGGGGAGCTGTTTTTT.

The table lists this clonotype with a few counts. The CDR3 nucleotides are TGTGCCAGCAGTGGATATACTAGCGGGGGGGCCGATGAGCAGTTCTTC. This codes for CASSGYTSGGADEQFF. This chain links TRBV2 with TRBJ2-1, with 13 bases lining up with TRBD2. Germline V gene lookup returns CDR1 SNHLY and CDR2 FYNNEI. The CDR3 consists of 16 residues. Trimming took 4 bases from V and 8 from J; bases not matched to a gene: 8.

This clonotype was found many times. The gene calls are TRBV19 and TRBJ2-6, with 8 bases fitting TRBD2. The germline V gene has CDR1 LNHDA and CDR2 SQIVND (reference sequence). The CDR3 consists of 16 residues. With V trimmed by 3 bases and J by 0 bases, 1 base remained unmatched. In DNA form, the CDR3 reads TGTGCCAGTAGTATCCGGGGGGGCTCTGGGGCCAACGTCCTGACTTTC. It yields the protein CASSIRGGSGANVLTF.

Here the CDR3 DNA reads TGTGCCAGCAGCGGCGGGACAGGGGGCTACGAGCAGTACTTC. Translation: CASSGGTGGYEQYF. The chain has TRBV12-3 or TRBV12-4 and TRBJ2-7; 11 bases align to TRBD1. This CDR3 contains 14 residues. Trimming removed 6 bases from V and 3 bases from J; junction bases left unmatched: 4.

This clonotype has at least ten counts. The genes are TRBV7-9 and TRBJ2-3; 7 positions match TRBD2. This CDR3 spans 15 amino acids. Germline values: CDR1 SEHNR, CDR2 FQNEAQ (reference sequence). With 5 bases clipped from V and 0 bases from J, the junction kept 5 bases outside the gene matches. This CDR3 reads CASSPISGSTDTQYF. The CDR3 nucleotides are TGTGCCAGCAGCCCTATTAGCGGGAGCACAGATACGCAGTATTTT.